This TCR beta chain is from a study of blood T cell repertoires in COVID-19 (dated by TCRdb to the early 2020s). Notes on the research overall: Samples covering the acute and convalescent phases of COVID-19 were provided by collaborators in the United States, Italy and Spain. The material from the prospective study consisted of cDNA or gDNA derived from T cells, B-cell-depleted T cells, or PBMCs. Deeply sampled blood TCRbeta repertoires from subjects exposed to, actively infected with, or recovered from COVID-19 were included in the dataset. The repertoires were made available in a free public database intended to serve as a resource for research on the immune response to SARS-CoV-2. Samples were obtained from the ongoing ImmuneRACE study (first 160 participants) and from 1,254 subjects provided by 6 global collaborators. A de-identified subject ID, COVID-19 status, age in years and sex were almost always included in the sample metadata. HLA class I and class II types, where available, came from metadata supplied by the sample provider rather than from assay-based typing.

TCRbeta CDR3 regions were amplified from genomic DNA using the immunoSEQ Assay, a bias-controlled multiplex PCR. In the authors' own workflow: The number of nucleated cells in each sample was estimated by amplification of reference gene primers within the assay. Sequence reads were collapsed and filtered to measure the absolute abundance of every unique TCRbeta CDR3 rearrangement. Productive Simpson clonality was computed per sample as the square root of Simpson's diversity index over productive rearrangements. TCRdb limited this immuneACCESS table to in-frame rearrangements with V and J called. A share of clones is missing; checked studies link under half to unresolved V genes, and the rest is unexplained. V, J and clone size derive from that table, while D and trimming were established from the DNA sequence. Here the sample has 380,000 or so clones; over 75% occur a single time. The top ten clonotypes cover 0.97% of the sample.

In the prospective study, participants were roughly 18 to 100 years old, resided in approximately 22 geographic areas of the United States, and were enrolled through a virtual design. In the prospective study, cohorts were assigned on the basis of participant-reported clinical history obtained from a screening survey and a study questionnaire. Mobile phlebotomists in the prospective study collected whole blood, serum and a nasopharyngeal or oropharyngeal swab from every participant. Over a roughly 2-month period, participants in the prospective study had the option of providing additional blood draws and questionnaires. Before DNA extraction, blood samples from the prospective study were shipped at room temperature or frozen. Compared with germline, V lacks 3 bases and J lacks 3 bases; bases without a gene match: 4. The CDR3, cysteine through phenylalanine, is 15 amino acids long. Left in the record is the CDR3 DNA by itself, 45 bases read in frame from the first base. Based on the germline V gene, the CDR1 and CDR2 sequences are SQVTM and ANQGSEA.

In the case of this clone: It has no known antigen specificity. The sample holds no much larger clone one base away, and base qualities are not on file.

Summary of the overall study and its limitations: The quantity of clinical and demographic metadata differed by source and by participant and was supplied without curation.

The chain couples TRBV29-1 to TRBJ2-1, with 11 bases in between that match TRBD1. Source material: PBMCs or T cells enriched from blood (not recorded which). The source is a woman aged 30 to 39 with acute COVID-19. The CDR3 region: CSVERGTGGYNEQFF. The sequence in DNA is TGCAGCGTTGAGCGCGGGACAGGGGGCTACAATGAGCAGTTCTTC.